A selection of T cell receptor beta chains follows, all from one sample in a study of cytomegalovirus exposure and HLA in healthy donors. The assay was immunoSEQ multiplex PCR, and TCRdb's table has in-frame clones only and misses some. This table holds some 110,000 clones, around 75% found once. Sequencing input: PBMCs. Receptor source: a male donor in good health and CMV-seropositive. CDR3s include the opening cysteine and the closing phenylalanine or tryptophan. Each record gives: V gene, CDR3 protein.

TRBV13,CASSLRSGETEAFF
TRBV15,CATSRDSGTGNTIYF
TRBV5-6,CASSPDRGGAFF
TRBV27,CASSTGTGTVYEQYF
TRBV5-1,CASVRDRVTDTQYF
TRBV30,CAWSVQGGRRDEQFF
TRBV9,CASSPNSGGGELFF
TRBV5-5,CASSFYTTGNTEAFF
TRBV5-1,CASSPEVRNSPLHF
TRBV27,CATALAGANEQYF
TRBV5-1,CASSLERDTQYF
TRBV19,CASSIDSSFTGELFF
TRBV4-3,CASSPRGVPCGYTF
TRBV6-5,CASRMQGAYEQYF
TRBV5-4,CASSSGGFGNQPQHF
TRBV9,CASSVGGRGDYEQYF
TRBV19,CASSIIGLAGQETQYF
TRBV7-9,CASSSRLAGRGYEEQYF
TRBV5-1,CASSSETANYGYPF
TRBV11-2,CASSPTTIGFYGYTF
TRBV9,CASSVGEEIGSYEQYF
TRBV18,CASSPLGTGGKDNEQFF
TRBV27,CASTLNGGVLGAEAFF
TRBV6-5,CASRNEGDTEAFF
TRBV18,CASSPLGTANTGELFF
TRBV15,CATSGVEIEAFF
TRBV28,CASRTRDRAMNTEAFF
TRBV5-3,CARSLWRGLPSTNEKLFF
TRBV19,CASSTRTSGSYEQYF
TRBV30,CAWSQGAGNTIYF
TRBV20-1,CSAAGYGYTF
TRBV19,CASSTGLYGGGNQPQHF
TRBV10-3,CATREASGRFYEQYF
TRBV5-1,CASSYRDTYYEQYF
TRBV10-3,CAISESGQVGYNSPLHF
TRBV7-6,CASSLAPSGGFADTQYF
TRBV28,CASSQLTGGNTYEQYF
TRBV28,CASSSLADTQYF
TRBV28,CASSLGAVRSYEQYF
TRBV5-6,CASSLERGGLGWQFF
TRBV4-3,CASSPSPYNGNEQFF
TRBV30,CAWSDGTEYGYTF
TRBV19,CASISSGDRGYQPQHF
TRBV10-3,CAISRTGTGSNNEQFF
TRBV2,CASNWQAILYEQYF
TRBV10-2,CASSKRGGTDTQYF
TRBV9,CASSVGSGWETQYF
TRBV30,CAWSRQGDQPQNF
TRBV29-1,CSVWTRGRDEQFF
TRBV5-1,CASSLRQGREKLFF
TRBV4-1,CASSQEDGSVNTGELFF
TRBV6-5,CASSYSTPAKQFF
TRBV7-9,CASSFGDMRAYGYPF
TRBV6-1,CASSEEGTGDEQYF
TRBV19,CANPGQGKDSSYNSPLHF
TRBV14,CASRRQGIDTQYF
TRBV21-1,CASSPKRLIYNEQFF
TRBV5-4,CASGDTGRETQYF
TRBV5-8,CASSLITGNSPLHF